These 6 T cell receptor beta chains were sequenced from one sample in a study of CD8+ T cells in alopecia areata. Treatment meaning: oral pan-JAK inhibitor, 5-10 mg twice daily. Once RNA had been extracted, it was reverse transcribed into cDNA to act as the sequencing template. Profiling relied on immunoSEQ multiplex PCR, and the TCRdb table lists in-frame clones only, not all of them. The sample holds about 76,000 clones, around 65% seen once. The starting material was CD8+ T cells sorted from blood, obtained at week 24, from a patient treated with tofacitinib. The receptors shown here come from a human donor with alopecia areata.

The sample holds a few counts of this clone. In nucleotides, the CDR3 is TGTGCCAGCAGTTCGGGACTAGCAGTTTACAATGAGCAGTTCTTC. Translated: CASSSGLAVYNEQFF. This chain uses TRBV28 with TRBJ2-1; 9 bases map to TRBD2. Germline V gives CDR1 MDHEN, CDR2 SYDVKM. The CDR3 is made up of 15 amino acids. Trimming cost V 4 bases and J 4 bases; bases outside gene matches: 5.

This clone has a handful of counts. At one end the junction does not follow the germline gene, possibly because of a read error. The CDR3 sequence is CASSSATPPGLSF. DNA of the CDR3: TGCGCCAGCAGCTCAGCAACTCCACCGGGACTGAGCTTC. This chain joins TRBV5-1 and TRBJ1-2; D is perhaps TRBD1 (5 bases). The V gene's germline CDR1 is SGHRS and CDR2 YFSETQ. The CDR3 covers 13 residues.

CDR3 DNA: TGTGCCAGCAGTTTTGGACAGCGGTACGAGCAGTACTTC. Translation gives CASSFGQRYEQYF. This chain links TRBV27 with TRBJ2-7, with D possibly matching TRBD1 (6 bases). The CDR3 loop spans 13 amino acids. V was shortened by 3 bases and J by 4 bases, with 10 bases between the two germline ends. The V gene's germline CDR1 is MNHEY and CDR2 SMNVEV (reference sequence).

V gene TRBV30 combines with J gene TRBJ1-2; the D gene is possibly TRBD1 (6 bases). Germline CDR1 is GTSNPN and CDR2 is SVGIG (reference sequence). The CDR3 totals 13 residues. V was shortened by 2 bases and J by 4 bases, with 11 bases between the two germline ends. The CDR3 here is CAWSKQGFYGYTF. For the CDR3, the DNA is TGTGCCTGGAGTAAACAGGGTTTCTATGGCTACACCTTC.

This clone was seen a single time. The chain recombines TRBV30 with TRBJ2-1; D not resolved. Trimming pared 2 bases from V and 7 bases from J, leaving 9 bases between. The CDR3 runs to 12 residues. Germline V gene data show CDR1 as GTSNPN and CDR2 as SVGIG (reference sequence). This CDR3 is CAWSWARNEQFF. In DNA, the CDR3 is TGTGCCTGGAGTTGGGCCCGAAATGAGCAGTTCTTC.

The chain couples TRBV5-1 to TRBJ2-7; the D is unclear. The germline CDR1 and CDR2 sequences are SGHRS and YFSETQ. V was pared by 3 bases and J by 7 bases, with 14 bases between. The CDR3 length is 13 residues. The CDR3 nucleotides are TGCGCCAGCAGCTCCCTAGGCGAGAGAGAGCAGTACTTC. Protein: CASSSLGEREQYF.